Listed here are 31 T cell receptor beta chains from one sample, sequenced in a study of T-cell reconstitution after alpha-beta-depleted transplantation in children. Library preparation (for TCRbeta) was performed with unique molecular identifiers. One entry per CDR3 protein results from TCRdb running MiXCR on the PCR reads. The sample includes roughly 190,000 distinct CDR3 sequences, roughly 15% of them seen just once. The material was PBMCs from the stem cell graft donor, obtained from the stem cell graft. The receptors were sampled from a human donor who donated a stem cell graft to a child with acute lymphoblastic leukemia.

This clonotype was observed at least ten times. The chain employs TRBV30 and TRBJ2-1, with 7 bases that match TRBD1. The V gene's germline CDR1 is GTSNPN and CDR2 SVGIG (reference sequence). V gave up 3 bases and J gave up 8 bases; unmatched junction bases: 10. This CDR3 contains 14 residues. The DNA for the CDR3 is TGTGCCTGGAGCCTTGCAGCAACAGGGGATGAGCAGTTCTTC. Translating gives CAWSLAATGDEQFF.

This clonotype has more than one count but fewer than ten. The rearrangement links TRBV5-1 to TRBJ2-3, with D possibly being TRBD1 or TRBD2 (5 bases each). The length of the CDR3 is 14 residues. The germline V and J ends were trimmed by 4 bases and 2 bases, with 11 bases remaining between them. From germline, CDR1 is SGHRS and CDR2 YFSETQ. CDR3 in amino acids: CASSKGTDTDTQYF. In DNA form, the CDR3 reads TGCGCCAGCAGCAAGGGGACCGACACAGATACGCAGTATTTT.

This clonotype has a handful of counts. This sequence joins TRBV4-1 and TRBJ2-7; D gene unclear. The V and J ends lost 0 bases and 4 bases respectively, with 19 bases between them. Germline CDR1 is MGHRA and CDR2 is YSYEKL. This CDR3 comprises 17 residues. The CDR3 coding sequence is TGCGCCAGCAGCCAAGACCGAGGTAATATTGACCGATACGAGCAGTACTTC. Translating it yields CASSQDRGNIDRYEQYF.

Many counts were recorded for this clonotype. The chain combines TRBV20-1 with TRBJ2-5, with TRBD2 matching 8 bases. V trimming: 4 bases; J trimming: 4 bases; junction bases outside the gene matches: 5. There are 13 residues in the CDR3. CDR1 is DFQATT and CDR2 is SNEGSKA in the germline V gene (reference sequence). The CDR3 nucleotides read TGCAGTGCTAAAATTACTAGCGGAGAGACCCAGTACTTC. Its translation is CSAKITSGETQYF.

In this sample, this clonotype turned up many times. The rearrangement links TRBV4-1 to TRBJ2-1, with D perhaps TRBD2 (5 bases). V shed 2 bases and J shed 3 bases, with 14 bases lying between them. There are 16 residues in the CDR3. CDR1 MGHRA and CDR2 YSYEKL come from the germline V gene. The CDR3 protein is CASSQWSSGNYNEQFF. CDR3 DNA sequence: TGCGCCAGCAGCCAATGGTCCAGCGGAAACTACAATGAGCAGTTCTTC.

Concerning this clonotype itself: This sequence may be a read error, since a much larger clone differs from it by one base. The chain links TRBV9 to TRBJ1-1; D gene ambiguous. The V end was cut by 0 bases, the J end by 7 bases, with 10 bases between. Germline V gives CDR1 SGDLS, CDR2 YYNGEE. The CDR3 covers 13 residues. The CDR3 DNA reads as TGTGCCAGCAGCGTAGGGAGCAGTGATGAAGCTTTCTTT. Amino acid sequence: CASSVGSSDEAFF.

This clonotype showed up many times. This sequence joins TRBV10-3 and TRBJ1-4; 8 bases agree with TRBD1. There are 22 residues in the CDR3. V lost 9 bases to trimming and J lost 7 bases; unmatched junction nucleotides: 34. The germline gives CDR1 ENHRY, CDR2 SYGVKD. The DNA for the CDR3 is TGTGCCATGGTCGACCGGGACAGGTCGATGAGTCATCCGACAGTCGTCCGTGAAAAACTGTTTTTT. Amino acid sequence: CAMVDRDRSMSHPTVVREKLFF.

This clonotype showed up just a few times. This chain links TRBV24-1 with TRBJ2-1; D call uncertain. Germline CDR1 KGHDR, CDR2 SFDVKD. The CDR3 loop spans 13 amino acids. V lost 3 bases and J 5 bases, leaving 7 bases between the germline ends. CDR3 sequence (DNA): TGTGCCACCAGTGATCAAGAAGACAATGAGCAGTTCTTC. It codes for CATSDQEDNEQFF.

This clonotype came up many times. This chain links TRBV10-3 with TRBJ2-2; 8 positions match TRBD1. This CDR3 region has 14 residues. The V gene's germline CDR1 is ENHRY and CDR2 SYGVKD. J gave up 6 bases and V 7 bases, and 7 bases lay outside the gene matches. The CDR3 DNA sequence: TGTGCCATCAAGTTGTCAGGGGGCCCCGGGGAGCTGTTTTTT. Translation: CAIKLSGGPGELFF.

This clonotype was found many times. The CDR3 bases are TGTGCCAGCAGGGCTAGCGGGACTAGCACAGATACGCAGTATTTT. Translation: CASRASGTSTDTQYF. The rearrangement joins TRBV11-2 to TRBJ2-3, with 9 nucleotides matching TRBD2. CDR1 is SGHAT and CDR2 is FQNNGV in the germline V gene. The CDR3 contains 15 residues. V gave up 6 bases and J gave up 0 bases; unmatched junction bases: 4. The complete variable domain, with remaining parts taken from reference TRBV11-2 and TRBJ2-3, reads EAGVAQSPRYKIIEKRQSVAFWCNPISGHATLYWYQQILGQGPKLLIQFQNNGVVDDSQLPKDRFSAERLKGVDSTLKIQPAKLEDSAVYLCASRASGTSTDTQYFGPGTRLTVL.

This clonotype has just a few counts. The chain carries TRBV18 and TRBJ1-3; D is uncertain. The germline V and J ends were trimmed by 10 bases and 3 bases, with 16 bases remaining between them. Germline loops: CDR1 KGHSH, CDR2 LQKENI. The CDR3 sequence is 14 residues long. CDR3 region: CATLKLEDGNTIYF. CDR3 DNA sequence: TGTGCCACCCTGAAGTTAGAGGATGGAAACACCATATATTTT. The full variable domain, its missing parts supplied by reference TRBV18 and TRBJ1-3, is NAGVMQNPRHLVRRRGQEARLRCSPMKGHSHVYWYRQLPEEGLKFMVYLQKENIIDESGMPKERFSAEFPKEGPSILRIQQVVRGDSAAYFCATLKLEDGNTIYFGEGSWLTVV.

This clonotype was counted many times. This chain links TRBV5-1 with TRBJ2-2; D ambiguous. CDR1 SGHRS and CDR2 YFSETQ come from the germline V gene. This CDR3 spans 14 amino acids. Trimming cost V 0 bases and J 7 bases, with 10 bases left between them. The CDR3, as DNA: TGCGCCAGCAGCTTGGCCATAGGCGGCGGGGAGCTGTTTTTT. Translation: CASSLAIGGGELFF.

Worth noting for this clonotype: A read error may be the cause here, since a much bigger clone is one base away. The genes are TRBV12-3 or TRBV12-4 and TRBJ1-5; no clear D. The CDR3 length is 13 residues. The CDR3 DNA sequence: TGTGCCAGCAGCTTACGGACCGGTCAGACCCAGCATTTT. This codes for CASSLRTGQTQHF.

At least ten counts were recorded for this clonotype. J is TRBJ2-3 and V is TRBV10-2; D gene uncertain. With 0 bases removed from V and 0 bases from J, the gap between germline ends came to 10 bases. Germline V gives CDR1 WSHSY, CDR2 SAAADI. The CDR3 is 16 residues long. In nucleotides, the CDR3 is TGCGCCAGCAGTGAGTCCCCCGGTACTAGCACAGATACGCAGTATTTT. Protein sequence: CASSESPGTSTDTQYF.

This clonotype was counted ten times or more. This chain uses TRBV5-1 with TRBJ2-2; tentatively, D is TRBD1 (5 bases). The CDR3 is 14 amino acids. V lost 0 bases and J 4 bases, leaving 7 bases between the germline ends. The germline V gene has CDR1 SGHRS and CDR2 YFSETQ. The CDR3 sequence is CASSLEGITGELFF. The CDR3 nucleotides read TGCGCCAGCAGCTTGGAGGGGATCACCGGGGAGCTGTTTTTT.

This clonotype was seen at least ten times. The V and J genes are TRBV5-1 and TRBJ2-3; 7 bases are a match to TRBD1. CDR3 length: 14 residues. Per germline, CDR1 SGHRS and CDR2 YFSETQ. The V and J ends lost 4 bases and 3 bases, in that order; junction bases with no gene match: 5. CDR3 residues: CASSQRTGTDTQYF. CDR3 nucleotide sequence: TGCGCCAGCAGCCAACGGACAGGAACAGATACGCAGTATTTT.

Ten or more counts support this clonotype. This chain's CDR3 is CASSPTSGMGELFF. As DNA, the CDR3 is TGCGCCAGCAGCCCGACTAGCGGGATGGGGGAGCTGTTTTTT. The V and J genes are TRBV5-1 and TRBJ2-2; TRBD2 aligns across 11 bases. Trimming at V came to 4 bases and at J to 8 bases, leaving 4 bases not matched to a gene. The CDR3 is made up of 14 amino acids. Germline CDR1 and CDR2: SGHRS and YFSETQ.

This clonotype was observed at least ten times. The CDR3, as DNA: TGTGCCACCTCCTCTGGGACCAAAAACATTCAGTACTTC. It yields the protein CATSSGTKNIQYF. This chain uses TRBV18 with TRBJ2-4, with D uncertain. The CDR3 has 13 amino acids. The germline V gene encodes CDR1 KGHSH and CDR2 LQKENI. The V end was cut by 10 bases, the J end by 2 bases, with 12 bases between. The full variable domain, rest sourced from reference TRBV18 and TRBJ2-4, is NAGVMQNPRHLVRRRGQEARLRCSPMKGHSHVYWYRQLPEEGLKFMVYLQKENIIDESGMPKERFSAEFPKEGPSILRIQQVVRGDSAAYFCATSSGTKNIQYFGAGTRLSVL.

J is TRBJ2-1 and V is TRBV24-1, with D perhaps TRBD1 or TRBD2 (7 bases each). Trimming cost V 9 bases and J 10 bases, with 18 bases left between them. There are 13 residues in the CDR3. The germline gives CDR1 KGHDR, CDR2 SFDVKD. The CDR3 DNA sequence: TGTGCCACCGATAACGGACTAGGGGGCGAGCAGTTCTTC. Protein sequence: CATDNGLGGEQFF.

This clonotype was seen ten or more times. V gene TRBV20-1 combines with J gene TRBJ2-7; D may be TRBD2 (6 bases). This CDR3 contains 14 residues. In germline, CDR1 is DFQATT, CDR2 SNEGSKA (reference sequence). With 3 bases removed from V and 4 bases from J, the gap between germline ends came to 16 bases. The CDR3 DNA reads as TGCAGTGCTAGCACACCGGGACTCGGATACGAGCAGTACTTC. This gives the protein CSASTPGLGYEQYF.

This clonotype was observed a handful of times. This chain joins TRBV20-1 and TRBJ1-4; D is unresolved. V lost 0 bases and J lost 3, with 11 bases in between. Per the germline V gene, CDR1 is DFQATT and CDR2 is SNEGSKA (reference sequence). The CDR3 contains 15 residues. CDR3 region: CSARDGQMANEKLFF. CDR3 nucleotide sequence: TGCAGTGCTAGAGATGGGCAGATGGCTAATGAAAAACTGTTTTTT.

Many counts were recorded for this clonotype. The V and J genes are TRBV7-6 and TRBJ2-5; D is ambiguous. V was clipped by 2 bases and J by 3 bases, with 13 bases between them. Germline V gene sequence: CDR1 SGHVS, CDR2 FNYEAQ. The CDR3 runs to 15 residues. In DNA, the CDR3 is TGTGCCAGCAGCTTATCAAGGGATGCCGAAGAGACCCAGTACTTC. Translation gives CASSLSRDAEETQYF. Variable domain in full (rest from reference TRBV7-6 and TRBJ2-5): GAGVSQSPRYKVTKRGQDVALRCDPISGHVSLYWYRQALGQGPEFLTYFNYEAQQDKSGLPNDRFSAERPEGSISTLTIQRTEQRDSAMYRCASSLSRDAEETQYFGPGTRLLVL.

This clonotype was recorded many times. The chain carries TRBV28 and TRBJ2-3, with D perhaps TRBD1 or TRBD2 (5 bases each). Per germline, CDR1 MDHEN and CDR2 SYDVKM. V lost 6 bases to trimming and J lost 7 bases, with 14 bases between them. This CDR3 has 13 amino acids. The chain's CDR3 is CASRIPGPHTQYF. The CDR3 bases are TGTGCCAGCAGGATACCGGGACCGCATACGCAGTATTTT.

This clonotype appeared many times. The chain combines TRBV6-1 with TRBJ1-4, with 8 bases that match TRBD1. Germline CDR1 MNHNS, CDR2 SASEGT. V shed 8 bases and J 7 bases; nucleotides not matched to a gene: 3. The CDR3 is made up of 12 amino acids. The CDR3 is CASHGQGEKLFF. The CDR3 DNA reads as TGTGCCAGCCATGGACAGGGTGAAAAACTGTTTTTT.

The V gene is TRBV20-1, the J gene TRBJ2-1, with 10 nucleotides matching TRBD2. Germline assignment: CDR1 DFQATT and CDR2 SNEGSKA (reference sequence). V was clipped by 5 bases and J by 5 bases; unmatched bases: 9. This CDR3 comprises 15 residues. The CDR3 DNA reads TGCAGTGCTCCCGGGACTAGCGTTTTTAACAATGAGCAGTTCTTC. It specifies CSAPGTSVFNNEQFF.

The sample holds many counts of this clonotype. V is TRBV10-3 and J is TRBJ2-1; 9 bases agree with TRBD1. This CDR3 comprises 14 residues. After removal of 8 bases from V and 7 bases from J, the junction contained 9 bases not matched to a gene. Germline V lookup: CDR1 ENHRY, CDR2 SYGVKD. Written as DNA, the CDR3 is TGTGCCATCTCCCCCGGGACAGGGTTTAATGAGCAGTTCTTC. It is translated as CAISPGTGFNEQFF.

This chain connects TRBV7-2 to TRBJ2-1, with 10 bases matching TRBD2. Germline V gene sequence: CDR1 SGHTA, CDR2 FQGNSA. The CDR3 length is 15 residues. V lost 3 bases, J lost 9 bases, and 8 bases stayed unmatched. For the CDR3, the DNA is TGTGCCAGCAGCTTGACAGCGGGAGGGTTGGCTGAGCAGTTCTTC. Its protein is CASSLTAGGLAEQFF.

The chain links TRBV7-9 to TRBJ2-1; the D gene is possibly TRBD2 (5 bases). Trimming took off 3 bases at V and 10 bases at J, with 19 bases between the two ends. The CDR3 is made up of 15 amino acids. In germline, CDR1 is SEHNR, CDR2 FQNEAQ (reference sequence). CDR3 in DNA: TGTGCCAGCAGCTTTTTGACCACTGGACTCATAGAGCAGTTCTTC. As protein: CASSFLTTGLIEQFF. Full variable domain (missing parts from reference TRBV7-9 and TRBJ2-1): DTGVSQNPRHKITKRGQNVTFRCDPISEHNRLYWYRQTLGQGPEFLTYFQNEAQLEKSRLLSDRFSAERPKGSFSTLEIQRTEQGDSAMYLCASSFLTTGLIEQFFGPGTRLTVL.

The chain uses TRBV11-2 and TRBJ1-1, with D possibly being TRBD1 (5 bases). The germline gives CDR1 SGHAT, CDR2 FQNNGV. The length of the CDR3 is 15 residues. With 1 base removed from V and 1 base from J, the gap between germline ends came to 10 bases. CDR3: CASSLAAGPNTEAFF. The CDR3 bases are TGTGCCAGCAGCTTAGCGGCAGGGCCGAACACTGAAGCTTTCTTT.

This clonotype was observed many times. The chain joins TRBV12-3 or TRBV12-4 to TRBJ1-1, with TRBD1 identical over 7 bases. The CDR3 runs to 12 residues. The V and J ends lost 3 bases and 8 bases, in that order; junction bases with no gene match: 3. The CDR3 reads CASSFRDREAFF. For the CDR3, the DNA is TGTGCCAGCAGTTTCCGGGACAGAGAAGCTTTCTTT.

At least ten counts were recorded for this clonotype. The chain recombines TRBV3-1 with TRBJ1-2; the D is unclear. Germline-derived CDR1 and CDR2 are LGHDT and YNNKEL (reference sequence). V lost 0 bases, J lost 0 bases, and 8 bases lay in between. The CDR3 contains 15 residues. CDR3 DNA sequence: TGTGCCAGCAGCCAAGAAGGCACACCTAACTATGGCTACACCTTC. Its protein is CASSQEGTPNYGYTF. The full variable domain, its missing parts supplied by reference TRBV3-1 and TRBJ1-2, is DTAVSQTPKYLVTQMGNDKSIKCEQNLGHDTMYWYKQDSKKFLKIMFSYNNKELIINETVPNRFSPKSPDKAHLNLHINSLELGDSAVYFCASSQEGTPNYGYTFGSGTRLTVV.